This TCR beta chain was recorded in a study of blood T cell repertoires in COVID-19 (dated by TCRdb to 2018 to 2021). About the investigation overall: Collaborator samples came from the United States, Italy and Spain and covered acute and convalescent phases of COVID-19. Deeply sampled blood TCRbeta repertoires from subjects exposed to, actively infected with, or recovered from COVID-19 were included in the dataset. The prospective study material was composed of cDNA or gDNA derived from T cells, B-cell-depleted T cells, or PBMCs. The repertoires were released in a freely available public database meant as a resource for research on the immune response to SARS-CoV-2. HLA class I and class II types, where available, came from metadata supplied by the sample provider rather than from assay-based typing. Sample metadata almost always included a de-identified subject ID, COVID-19 status, age in years and sex. The samples were drawn from two sources: the first 160 participants of the ongoing ImmuneRACE study, and over 950 subjects contributed by 6 global collaborators. What the research found in general, with its limitations: How much clinical and demographic metadata was included differed by source and by participant, and the metadata was provided uncurated.

The immunoSEQ Assay, a bias-controlled multiplex PCR, was used to amplify TCRbeta CDR3 regions from genomic DNA. Concerning the study's data processing: Nucleated cell counts per sample were estimated from amplification of reference gene primers within the assay. To quantify the absolute abundance of each unique TCRbeta CDR3 rearrangement, sequence reads were collapsed and filtered. For each sample, productive Simpson clonality was calculated as the square root of Simpson's diversity index over productive rearrangements. TCRdb mirrors the immuneACCESS table, restricted to in-frame sequences. Some clones are absent from its copies; in checked studies, under half trace to an unresolved V gene, and the reason for the others is unknown. V and J calls and clone size are given by that table; D and trimming were obtained from the DNA. The sample data list approximately 300,000 clones, and more than 90% of these were observed just once. The ten most abundant clones make up around a sixth of the sample.

With respect to this clone: The target of this receptor is not known. No much larger clone exists at a distance of one base, and base qualities are not known.

Enrolling through a virtual design, the prospective study's participants ranged in age from roughly 18 to 89 years and lived across more than 20 United States geographic areas. In the prospective study, participants were assigned to cohorts based on the clinical history participants reported in a screening survey and a study questionnaire. ImmuneRACE Cohort 3 recovered participants were defined by two consecutive negative NP/OP PCR tests, healthcare professional clearance, or symptom resolution. Each participant in the prospective study had whole blood, serum and a nasopharyngeal or oropharyngeal swab collected by mobile phlebotomists. Participants in the prospective study had the option to provide additional blood draws and questionnaires over a roughly 2-month period. Before DNA extraction, prospective study blood samples were shipped either frozen or at room temperature. The V and J ends are trimmed by 5 bases and 1 base, leaving 23 bases between them. The CDR3 contains 18 residues, cysteine and phenylalanine counted. The sequence is cut down to CDR3 DNA, 54 bases in frame from base 1. According to the germline V gene, CDR1 reads SGHAT and CDR2 reads FQNNGV.

The chain is encoded by TRBV11-2 joined to TRBJ1-1; TRBD1 is possibly the D segment (6 matching bases). This sequence originates from a woman aged 25 to 39 who had recovered from COVID-19. Material for sequencing was PBMCs or T cells enriched from blood (not recorded which). In nucleotides, the sequence is TGTGCCAGCAGCCACGCGTCATGGCGACAGGTTAGGAACACTGAAGCTTTCTTT. This yields the protein CASSHASWRQVRNTEAFF.